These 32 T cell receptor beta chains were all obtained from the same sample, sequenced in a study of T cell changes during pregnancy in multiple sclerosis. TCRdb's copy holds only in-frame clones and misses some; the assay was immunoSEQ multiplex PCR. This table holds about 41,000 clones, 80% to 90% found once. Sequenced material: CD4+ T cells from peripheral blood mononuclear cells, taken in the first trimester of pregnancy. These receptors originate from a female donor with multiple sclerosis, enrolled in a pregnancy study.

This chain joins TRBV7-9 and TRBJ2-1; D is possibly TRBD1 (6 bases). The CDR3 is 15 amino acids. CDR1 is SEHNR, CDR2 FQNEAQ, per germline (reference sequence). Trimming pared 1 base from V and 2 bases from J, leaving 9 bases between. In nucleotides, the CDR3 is TGTGCCAGCAGCTTAGTGGGGGCGGCCTACAATGAGCAGTTCTTC. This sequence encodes CASSLVGAAYNEQFF.

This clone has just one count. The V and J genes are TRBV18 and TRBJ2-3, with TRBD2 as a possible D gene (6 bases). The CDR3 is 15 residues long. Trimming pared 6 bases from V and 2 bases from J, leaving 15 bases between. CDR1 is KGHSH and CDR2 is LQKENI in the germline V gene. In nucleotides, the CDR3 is TGTGCCAGCTCCCCCGGGACTCTGATCACAGATACGCAGTATTTT. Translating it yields CASSPGTLITDTQYF.

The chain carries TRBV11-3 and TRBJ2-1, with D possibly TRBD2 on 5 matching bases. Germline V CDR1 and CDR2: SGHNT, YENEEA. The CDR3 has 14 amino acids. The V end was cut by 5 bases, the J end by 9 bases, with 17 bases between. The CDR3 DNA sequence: TGTGCCAGCAGCGAGGACTTAGGTGCTGTTGAGCAGTTCTTC. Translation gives CASSEDLGAVEQFF.

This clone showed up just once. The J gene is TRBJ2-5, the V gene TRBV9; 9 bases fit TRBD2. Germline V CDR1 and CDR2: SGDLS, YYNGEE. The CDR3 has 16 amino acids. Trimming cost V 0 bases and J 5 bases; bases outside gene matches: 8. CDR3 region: CASSVGGRGVRETQYF. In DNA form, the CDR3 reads TGTGCCAGCAGCGTAGGCGGGAGGGGGGTTAGGGAGACCCAGTACTTC. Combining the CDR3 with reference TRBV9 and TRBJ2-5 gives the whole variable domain DSGVTQTPKHLITATGQRVTLRCSPRSGDLSVYWYQQSLDQGLQFLIQYYNGEERAKGNILERFSAQQFPDLHSELNLSSLELGDSALYFCASSVGGRGVRETQYFGPGTRLLVL.

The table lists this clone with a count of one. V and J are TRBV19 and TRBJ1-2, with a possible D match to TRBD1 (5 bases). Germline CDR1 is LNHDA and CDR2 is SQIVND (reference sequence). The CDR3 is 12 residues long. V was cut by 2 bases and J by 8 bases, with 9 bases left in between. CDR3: CASSINDRGYTF. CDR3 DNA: TGTGCCAGTAGTATAAACGACAGAGGCTACACCTTC.

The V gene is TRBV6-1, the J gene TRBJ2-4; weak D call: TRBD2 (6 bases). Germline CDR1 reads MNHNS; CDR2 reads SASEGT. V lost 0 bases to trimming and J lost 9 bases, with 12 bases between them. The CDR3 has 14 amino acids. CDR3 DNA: TGTGCCAGCAGTGAAGCGGGGGGTTCGGGCATTCAGTACTTC. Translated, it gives CASSEAGGSGIQYF.

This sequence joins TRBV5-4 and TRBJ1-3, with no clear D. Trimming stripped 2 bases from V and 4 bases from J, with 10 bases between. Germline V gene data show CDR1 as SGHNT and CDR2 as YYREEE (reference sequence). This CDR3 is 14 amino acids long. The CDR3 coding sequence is TGTGCCAGCAGCTTTCCCCCGGGGGGAAACACCATATATTTT. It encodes CASSFPPGGNTIYF.

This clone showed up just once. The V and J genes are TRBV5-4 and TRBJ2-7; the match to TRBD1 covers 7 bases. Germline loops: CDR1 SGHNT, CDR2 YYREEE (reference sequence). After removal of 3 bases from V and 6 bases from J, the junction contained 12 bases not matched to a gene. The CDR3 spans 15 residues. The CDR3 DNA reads TGTGCCAGCAGCTCAACGGGACAGAGCCTCAGCGAGCAGTACTTC. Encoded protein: CASSSTGQSLSEQYF.

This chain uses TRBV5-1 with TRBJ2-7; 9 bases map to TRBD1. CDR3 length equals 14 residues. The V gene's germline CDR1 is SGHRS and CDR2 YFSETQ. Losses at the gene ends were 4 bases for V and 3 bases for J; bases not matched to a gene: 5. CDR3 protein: CASSNLDRGYEQYF. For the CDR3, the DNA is TGCGCCAGCAGCAACTTGGACAGGGGCTACGAGCAGTACTTC.

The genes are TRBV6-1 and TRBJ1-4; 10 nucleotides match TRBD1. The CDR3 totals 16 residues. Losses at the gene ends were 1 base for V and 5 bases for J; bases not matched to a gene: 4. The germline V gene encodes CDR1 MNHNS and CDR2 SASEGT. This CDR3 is CASSEVRGQGNEKLFF. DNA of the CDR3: TGTGCCAGCAGTGAAGTCAGGGGACAGGGGAATGAAAAACTGTTTTTT.

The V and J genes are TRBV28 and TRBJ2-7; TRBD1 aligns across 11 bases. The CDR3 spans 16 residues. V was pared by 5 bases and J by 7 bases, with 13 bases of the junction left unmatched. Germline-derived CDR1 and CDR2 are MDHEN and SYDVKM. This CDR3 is CASSPPLGTGGEEQYF. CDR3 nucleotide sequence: TGTGCCAGCAGTCCACCCCTCGGGACAGGGGGGGAAGAGCAGTACTTC. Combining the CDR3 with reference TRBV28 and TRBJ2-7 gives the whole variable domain DVKVTQSSRYLVKRTGEKVFLECVQDMDHENMFWYRQDPGLGLRLIYFSYDVKMKEKGDIPEGYSVSREKKERFSLILESASTNQTSMYLCASSPPLGTGGEEQYFGPGTRLTVT.

The CDR3 spells CASSLTAAEQYF. CDR3 nucleotide sequence: TGTGCCAGCAGTCTTACAGCGGCCGAGCAGTACTTC. The chain is built from TRBV28 and TRBJ2-7; TRBD2 is a possible D gene (5 bases). The germline CDR1 and CDR2 sequences are MDHEN and SYDVKM. The V and J ends lost 5 bases and 6 bases respectively, with 11 bases between them. The CDR3 covers 12 residues.

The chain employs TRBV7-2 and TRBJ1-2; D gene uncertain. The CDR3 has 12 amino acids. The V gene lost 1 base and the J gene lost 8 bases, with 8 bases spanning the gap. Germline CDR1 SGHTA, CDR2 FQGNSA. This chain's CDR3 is CASSLEREGYTF. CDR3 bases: TGTGCCAGCAGCTTAGAGCGAGAGGGCTACACCTTC.

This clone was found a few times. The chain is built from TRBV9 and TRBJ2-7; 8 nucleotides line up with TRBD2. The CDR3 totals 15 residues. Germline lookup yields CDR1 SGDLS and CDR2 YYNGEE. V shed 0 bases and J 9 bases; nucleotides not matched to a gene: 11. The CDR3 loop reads CASSVGSSGSSRQYF. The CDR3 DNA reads TGTGCCAGCAGCGTAGGGTCTAGCGGGTCTTCAAGGCAGTACTTC.

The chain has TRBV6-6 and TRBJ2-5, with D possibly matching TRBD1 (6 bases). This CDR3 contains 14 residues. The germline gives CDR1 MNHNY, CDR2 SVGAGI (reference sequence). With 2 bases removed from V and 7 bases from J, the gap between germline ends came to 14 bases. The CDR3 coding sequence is TGTGCCAGCAGTTACGCAGCGGAAGGGGGGACCCAGTACTTC. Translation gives CASSYAAEGGTQYF.

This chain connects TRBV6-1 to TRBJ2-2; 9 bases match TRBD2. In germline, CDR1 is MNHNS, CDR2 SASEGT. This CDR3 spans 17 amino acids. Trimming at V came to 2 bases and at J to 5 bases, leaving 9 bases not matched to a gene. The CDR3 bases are TGTGCCAGCAGTGAAAGAGGGTTAGCGGGAGCTACCGGGGAGCTGTTTTTT. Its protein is CASSERGLAGATGELFF.

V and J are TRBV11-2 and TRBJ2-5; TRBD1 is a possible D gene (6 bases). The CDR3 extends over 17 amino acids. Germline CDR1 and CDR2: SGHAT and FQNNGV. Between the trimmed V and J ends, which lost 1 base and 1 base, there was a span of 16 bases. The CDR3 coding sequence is TGTGCCAGCAGCTTAGTCGGAAGGCCAGGGGCCCAAGAGACCCAGTACTTC. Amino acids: CASSLVGRPGAQETQYF.

CDR3 bases: TGTGCCAGCAGCTCCTTGCGGGGGGGCGCCTACGAGCAGTACTTC. Translation: CASSSLRGGAYEQYF. The V gene is TRBV11-3, the J gene TRBJ2-7, with TRBD2 matching over 9 bases. V shed 4 bases, J shed 2 bases, and the junction held 6 bases outside the gene matches. The CDR3 length is 15 residues. Germline V gives CDR1 SGHNT, CDR2 YENEEA.

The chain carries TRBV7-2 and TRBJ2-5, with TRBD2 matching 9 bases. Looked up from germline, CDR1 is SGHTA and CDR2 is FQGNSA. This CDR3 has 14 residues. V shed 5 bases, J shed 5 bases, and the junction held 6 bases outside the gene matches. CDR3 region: CASSVSGSGETQYF. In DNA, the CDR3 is TGTGCCAGCAGCGTTAGCGGGAGCGGGGAGACCCAGTACTTC.

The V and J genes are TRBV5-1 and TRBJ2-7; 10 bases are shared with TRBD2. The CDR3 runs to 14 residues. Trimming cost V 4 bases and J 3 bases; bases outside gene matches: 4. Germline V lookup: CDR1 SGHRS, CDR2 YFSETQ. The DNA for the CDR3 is TGCGCCAGCAGCCGGACTAGCGGTTACTACGAGCAGTACTTC. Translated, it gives CASSRTSGYYEQYF.

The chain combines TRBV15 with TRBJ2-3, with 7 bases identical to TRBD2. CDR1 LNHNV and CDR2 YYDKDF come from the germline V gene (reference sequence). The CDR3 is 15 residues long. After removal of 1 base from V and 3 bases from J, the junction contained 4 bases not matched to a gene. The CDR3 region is CATSRVLAGTDTQYF. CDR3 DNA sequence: TGTGCCACCAGCAGAGTCTTAGCGGGTACAGATACGCAGTATTTT.

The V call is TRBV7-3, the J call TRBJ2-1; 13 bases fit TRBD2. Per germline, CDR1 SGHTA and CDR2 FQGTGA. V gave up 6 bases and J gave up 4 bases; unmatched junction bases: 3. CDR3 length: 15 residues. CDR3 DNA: TGTGCCAGCAGTCGGACTAGCGGGGGATACAATGAGCAGTTCTTC. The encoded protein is CASSRTSGGYNEQFF.

CDR3 in DNA: TGTGCCTGGACGTGGGGGCGACGGACTGAAGCTTTCTTT. Translated, it gives CAWTWGRRTEAFF. The chain links TRBV30 to TRBJ1-1, with D possibly TRBD1 on 6 matching bases. V lost 4 bases, J lost 5 bases, and 14 bases lay in between. This CDR3 comprises 13 residues. Germline V gives CDR1 GTSNPN, CDR2 SVGIG (reference sequence).

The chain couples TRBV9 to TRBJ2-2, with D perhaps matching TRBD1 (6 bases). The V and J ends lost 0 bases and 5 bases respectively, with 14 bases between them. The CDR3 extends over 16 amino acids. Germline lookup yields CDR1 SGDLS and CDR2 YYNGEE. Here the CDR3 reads CASSVAATGTTGELFF. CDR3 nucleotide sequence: TGTGCCAGCAGCGTAGCGGCGACAGGAACAACCGGGGAGCTGTTTTTT.

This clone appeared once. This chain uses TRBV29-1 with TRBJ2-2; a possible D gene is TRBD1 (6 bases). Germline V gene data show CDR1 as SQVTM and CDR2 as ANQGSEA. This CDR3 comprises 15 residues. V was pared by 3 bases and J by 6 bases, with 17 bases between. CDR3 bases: TGCAGCGTTGATGGCGGAAGGGGGATGCCCGGGGAGCTGTTTTTT. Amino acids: CSVDGGRGMPGELFF.

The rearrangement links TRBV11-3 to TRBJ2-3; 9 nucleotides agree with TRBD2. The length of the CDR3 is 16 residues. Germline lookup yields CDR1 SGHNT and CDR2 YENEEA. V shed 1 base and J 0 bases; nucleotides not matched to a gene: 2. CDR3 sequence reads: CASSLGSGRSTDTQYF. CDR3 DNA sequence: TGTGCCAGCAGCTTAGGTAGCGGGAGAAGCACAGATACGCAGTATTTT.

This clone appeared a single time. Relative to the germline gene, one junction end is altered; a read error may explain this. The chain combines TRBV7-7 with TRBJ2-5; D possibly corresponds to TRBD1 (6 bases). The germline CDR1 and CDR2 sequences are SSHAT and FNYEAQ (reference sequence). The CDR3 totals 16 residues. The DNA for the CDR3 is TGTGCTAGCAGCTTAGGTAGAACAGGGAGCCAAGAGACCCAGTACTTC. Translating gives CASSLGRTGSQETQYF.

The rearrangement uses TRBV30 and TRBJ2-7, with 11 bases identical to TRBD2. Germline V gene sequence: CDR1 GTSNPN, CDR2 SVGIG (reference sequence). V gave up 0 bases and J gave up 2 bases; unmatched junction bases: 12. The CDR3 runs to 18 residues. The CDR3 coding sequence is TGTGCCTGGAGTGTTCAGGGACTAGCGGAGAAGTCGACCTACGAGCAGTACTTC. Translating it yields CAWSVQGLAEKSTYEQYF.

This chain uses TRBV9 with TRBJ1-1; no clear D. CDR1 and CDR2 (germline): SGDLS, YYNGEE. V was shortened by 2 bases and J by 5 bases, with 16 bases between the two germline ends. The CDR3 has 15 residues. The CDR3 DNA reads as TGTGCCAGCAGCGTTTCCGCAGGTGTCGAGACTGAAGCTTTCTTT. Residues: CASSVSAGVETEAFF.

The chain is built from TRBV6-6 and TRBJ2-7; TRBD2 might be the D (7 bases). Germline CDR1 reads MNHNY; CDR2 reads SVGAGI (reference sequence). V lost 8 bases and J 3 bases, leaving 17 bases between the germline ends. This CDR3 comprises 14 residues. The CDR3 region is CASEGGGSNYEQYF. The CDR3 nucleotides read TGTGCCAGCGAAGGGGGGGGGAGTAACTACGAGCAGTACTTC.

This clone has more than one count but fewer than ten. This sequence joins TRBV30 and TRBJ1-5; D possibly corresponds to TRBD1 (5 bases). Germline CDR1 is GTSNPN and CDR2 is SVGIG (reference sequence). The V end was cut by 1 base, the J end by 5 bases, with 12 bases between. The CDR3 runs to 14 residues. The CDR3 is CAWSGDRPHQPQHF. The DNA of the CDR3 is TGTGCCTGGAGTGGTGACAGACCACATCAGCCCCAGCATTTT.

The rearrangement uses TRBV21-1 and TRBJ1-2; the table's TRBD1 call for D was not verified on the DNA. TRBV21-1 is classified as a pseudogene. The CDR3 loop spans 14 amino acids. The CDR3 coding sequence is TGTGCCAGCAGCAAATTACGGGCAGGGTGCGCCTACACCTTC. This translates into CASSKLRAGCAYTF.